These T cell receptor beta chains were read from a single sample in a study of identical twins. MiXCR, run by TCRdb on the 5' RACE reads, gives a single entry per CDR3 protein. The sample lists some 500,000 distinct CDR3 sequences, approximately 14% occurring once. The sample also formed part of further work on yellow fever vaccine responses in identical twins.

The sequencing input was CD4+ T cells sorted from blood. These receptors originate from a woman between 18 and 29 years old in good health. Each CDR3 is given with its conserved first and last residue. Each record gives: V gene, CDR3 protein.

TRBV14,CASSQERRAEYEQYF
TRBV7-2,CASSARGGQVNEKLFF
TRBV2,CASSEVAGPSNYGYTF
TRBV4-2,CASSQSGGDQETQYF
TRBV12-3/TRBV12-4,CASSTQGFHNEQFF
TRBV3-1,CASSQGTSVRAYEQYF
TRBV24-1,CATSPGGLAELGDTQYF
TRBV12-3/TRBV12-4,CASSQGTGSNQPQHF
TRBV7-2,CASSSTGGYYNEQFF
TRBV20-1,CSARGLAGVNEQFF
TRBV5-1,CASSLISRSGGTWDTQYF
TRBV7-2,CASSTGRQGALSYEQYF
TRBV7-8,CASRPDPSGSSYNEQFF
TRBV7-2,CASSLSPADEQYF
TRBV21-1,CASSTGLAGDPYNEQFF
TRBV15,CATSRDPALAVQYF
TRBV3-1,CASSQKPGTSGGQAKNIQYF
TRBV4-3,CASSQDRLGQETQYF
TRBV4-2,CASSHPNRGANYGYTF
TRBV5-4,CASSSGTGFSQLYEQYF
TRBV3-1,CASSQDLSGGPYNEQFF
TRBV4-3,CASSQDGGETSGPNEQFF
TRBV20-1,CSARRGQGNQPQHF
TRBV19,CASRTRDRLAGETQYF
TRBV7-2,CASSTYNGTPFF
TRBV7-3,CASSFGGSYNEQFF
TRBV29-1,CSVEDVTQYF
TRBV12-3/TRBV12-4,CASSAGALSGANVLTF
TRBV6-1,CASSLGTSVDEQFF
TRBV28,CASREGGRVYTEAFF
TRBV5-1,CASSSRASVKDTQYF
TRBV5-1,CASSLPSGGPHEQFF
TRBV10-3,CAISESRRDTQYF
TRBV20-1,CSARVNRNTEAFF
TRBV10-3,CATSTRGGRDTQYF
TRBV5-1,CASSQRTSVSDTEAFF
TRBV20-1,CSARFETDSGKVEQFF
TRBV20-1,CSARGPYNSPLHF
TRBV5-1,CASSPIDRDNNEQFF
TRBV19,CASSELAGGIYEQYF
TRBV28,CATGDSYGYTF
TRBV5-1,CASSLAKTGKFNYGYTF
TRBV28,CASSRPDETQYF
TRBV6-5,CASSYREEGHEQYF
TRBV6-6,CASSVGGFHHF
TRBV10-3,CAISESGRTNTGELFF
TRBV11-3,CASSTAPNTEAFF